Following are 32 T cell receptor beta chains from one sample sequenced in a study of graft-versus-host responses after intestinal transplantation. Measured with immunoSEQ multiplex PCR; TCRdb has only the in-frame clones, and not every one. The repertoire holds several thousand clones, roughly 31% seen once, with 6% in the top ten. Plates contained some 200,000 CFSE-labeled responder cells and some 200,000 irradiated, violet-dye-labeled stimulator cells. The sample consisted of alloreactive CD8+ T cells from a mixed lymphocyte reaction culture, taken before transplantation. Subset defined: CFSE-low proliferating T cells sorted from approximately 6-day pre-transplant mixed lymphocyte reaction (GvH or HvG direction). These receptor sequences come from a human patient who was an organ donor for intestinal transplantation.

This chain connects TRBV4-1 to TRBJ1-2, with 9 bases lining up with TRBD1. Germline V gives CDR1 MGHRA, CDR2 YSYEKL. CDR3 length: 15 residues. The trim removed 4 bases at V and 3 bases at J, leaving 6 bases unmatched. CDR3 sequence: CASSPGTGPYYGYTF. CDR3 DNA: TGCGCCAGCAGCCCAGGGACAGGGCCTTACTATGGCTACACCTTC.

The rearrangement uses TRBV29-1 and TRBJ2-7; D unresolved. V was clipped by 7 bases and J by 0 bases, with 10 bases between them. The CDR3 is made up of 12 amino acids. Germline CDR1 SQVTM, CDR2 ANQGSEA. CDR3: CSGDGDSYEQYF. The DNA for the CDR3 is TGCAGCGGTGATGGGGACTCCTACGAGCAGTACTTC.

This clone has a handful of counts. This CDR3 is also generated by other DNA sequences in the sample. The chain carries TRBV4-1 and TRBJ1-2, with D unresolved. The CDR3 runs to 14 residues. V lost 3 bases and J lost 4, with 12 bases in between. Looked up from germline, CDR1 is MGHRA and CDR2 is YSYEKL. The CDR3 region is CASSQPPVTYGYTF. For the CDR3, the DNA is TGCGCCAGCAGCCAGCCGCCAGTTACCTATGGCTACACCTTC.

V gene TRBV21-1 combines with J gene TRBJ2-3; the D call in the table, TRBD1, was not verified against the DNA. TRBV21-1 is classified as a pseudogene. The CDR3 length is 16 residues. CDR3 sequence: CASSKTGVRGTDTQYF. The DNA of the CDR3 is TGTGCCAGCAGCAAAACAGGGGTTCGGGGCACAGATACGCAGTATTTT.

V and J are TRBV11-2 and TRBJ2-1; unclear D gene. Trimming took 5 bases from V and 3 from J, leaving 8 bases between them. CDR1 and CDR2 (germline): SGHAT, FQNNGV. The CDR3 sequence is 13 residues long. The CDR3 loop is CASSGYSYNEQFF. DNA of the CDR3: TGTGCCAGCAGCGGTTACAGCTACAATGAGCAGTTCTTC.

In this sample, this clone turned up a few times. The chain couples TRBV4-1 to TRBJ2-4, with 10 bases matching TRBD2. The CDR3 spans 15 residues. Germline V gene data show CDR1 as MGHRA and CDR2 as YSYEKL. V trimming: 1 base; J trimming: 3 bases; junction bases outside the gene matches: 0. As DNA, the CDR3 is TGCGCCAGCAGCCAAGGGACTAGCGGCAAAAACATTCAGTACTTC. Protein product: CASSQGTSGKNIQYF.

The chain uses TRBV21-1 and TRBJ2-2; TRBD1, as called in the table, went unchecked against the DNA. TRBV21-1 is recorded as a pseudogene. The CDR3 has 13 amino acids. The DNA for the CDR3 is TGTGCCAGCGGGTCCCGGGACAGGGGGTTGCTGTTTTTT. The encoded protein is CASGSRDRGLLFF.

This clone appeared a few times. The rearrangement uses TRBV6-4 and TRBJ2-1; 10 bases fit TRBD2. This CDR3 is built from 13 residues. Unmatched junction bases numbered 5, after V lost 9 bases and J lost 6 bases. CDR1 MRHNA and CDR2 SNTAGT come from the germline V gene. CDR3 in amino acids: CASQRGGSNEQFF. The CDR3, as DNA: TGTGCCAGTCAGCGGGGGGGCTCCAATGAGCAGTTCTTC.

The chain links TRBV10-2 to TRBJ2-1; TRBD2 might be the D (5 bases). The germline V and J ends were trimmed by 3 bases and 5 bases, with 8 bases remaining between them. The CDR3 sequence is 13 residues long. The germline V gene has CDR1 WSHSY and CDR2 SAAADI. The CDR3 bases are TGCGCCAGCAGTGAAGGACTTAACAATGAGCAGTTCTTC. Amino acid sequence: CASSEGLNNEQFF.

This chain connects TRBV10-3 to TRBJ1-1; 8 nucleotides line up with TRBD1. CDR1 ENHRY and CDR2 SYGVKD come from the germline V gene. V gave up 0 bases and J gave up 3 bases; unmatched junction bases: 15. The CDR3 totals 19 residues. CDR3 sequence reads: CAISESFWDRIGVHTEAFF. CDR3 DNA: TGTGCCATCAGTGAGTCTTTTTGGGACAGGATTGGAGTGCACACTGAAGCTTTCTTT.

By share, this clone counts as medium-sized. CDR3 nucleotides: TGTGCCAGTAGTACAGAGGGGGGGGGTCAGCCCCAGCATTTT. It encodes CASSTEGGGQPQHF. This chain connects TRBV19 to TRBJ1-5; tentatively, D is TRBD1 (6 bases). Germline V CDR1 and CDR2: LNHDA, SQIVND (reference sequence). V lost 4 bases and J lost 6, with 13 bases in between. This CDR3 spans 14 amino acids.

This clone was counted a few times. The chain is built from TRBV4-1 and TRBJ2-1; D call uncertain. Germline V gene lookup returns CDR1 MGHRA and CDR2 YSYEKL. CDR3 length: 13 amino acids. V was pared by 4 bases and J by 8 bases, with 12 bases between. Here the CDR3 reads CASSPLTFYEQFF. The CDR3 region has the DNA TGCGCCAGCAGCCCCCTCACGTTCTATGAGCAGTTCTTC.

A word on this clone: At one of its ends the junction is not consistent with the germline gene, which may arise from a read error. Other DNA sequences of this sample code for an identical CDR3. The chain has TRBV19 and TRBJ1-2, with D possibly TRBD1 on 5 matching bases. The CDR3 totals 13 residues. The germline gives CDR1 LNHDA, CDR2 SQIVND (reference sequence). CDR3 in amino acids: CASSTQWDYGYTF. CDR3 in DNA: TGTGCCAGTAGTACGCAGTGGGACTACGGCTACACCTTC.

By sample fraction, this clone is medium-sized. This chain connects TRBV7-3 to TRBJ1-6; no firm D call. The CDR3 contains 14 residues. V lost 1 base and J 8 bases, leaving 9 bases between the germline ends. Germline values: CDR1 SGHTA, CDR2 FQGTGA. In DNA, the CDR3 is TGTGCCAGCAGCTTAAGGCCAGGTTATTCACCCCTCCACTTT. Residues: CASSLRPGYSPLHF.

This clone was seen a handful of times. V gene TRBV11-3 combines with J gene TRBJ2-3, with D possibly being TRBD2 (7 bases). The germline CDR1 and CDR2 sequences are SGHNT and YENEEA. The ends were cut back, 4 bases at V and 3 bases at J, with 14 bases in the middle. The CDR3 covers 15 residues. CDR3 nucleotides: TGTGCCAGCAGCTCGTTGGGGGGGGCAACAGATACGCAGTATTTT. This translates into CASSSLGGATDTQYF.

V and J are TRBV5-4 and TRBJ2-5; 11 nucleotides match TRBD2. There are 17 residues in the CDR3. The germline gives CDR1 SGHNT, CDR2 YYREEE (reference sequence). With 2 bases clipped from V and 5 bases from J, the junction kept 11 bases outside the gene matches. This CDR3 reads CASSLFLAGGPEETQYF. The CDR3 nucleotides are TGTGCCAGCAGCTTATTTTTAGCGGGGGGGCCCGAGGAGACCCAGTACTTC.

This clone was seen only a few times. The chain uses TRBV27 and TRBJ2-1; D might be TRBD2 (7 bases). Germline CDR1 reads MNHEY; CDR2 reads SMNVEV (reference sequence). The CDR3 has 15 residues. Trimming took 2 bases from V and 3 from J, leaving 11 bases between them. The CDR3 region has the DNA TGTGCCAGCAGTTTAAGCGGGACACTCTACAATGAGCAGTTCTTC. Translated: CASSLSGTLYNEQFF.

This chain connects TRBV18 to TRBJ1-6; unclear D gene. CDR1 and CDR2 (germline): KGHSH, LQKENI. This CDR3 contains 15 residues. Trimming left V 1 base short and J 7 bases short, with 11 bases between. CDR3 sequence reads: CASSPLLAWNSPLHF. In DNA, the CDR3 is TGTGCCAGCTCACCACTTCTGGCTTGGAATTCACCCCTCCACTTT.

The rearrangement links TRBV6-1 to TRBJ1-1; D may be TRBD1 (5 bases). The CDR3 has 14 residues. The germline V gene encodes CDR1 MNHNS and CDR2 SASEGT. The V gene lost 5 bases and the J gene lost 1 base, with 11 bases spanning the gap. CDR3: CASSFATGNTEAFF. The CDR3 nucleotides are TGTGCCAGCAGTTTCGCCACAGGGAACACTGAAGCTTTCTTT.

This chain uses TRBV7-9 with TRBJ1-1; tentatively, D is TRBD1 (6 bases). V shed 3 bases and J shed 1 base, with 15 bases lying between them. The CDR3 runs 16 residues. Germline V gene sequence: CDR1 SEHNR, CDR2 FQNEAQ (reference sequence). In DNA, the CDR3 is TGTGCCAGCAGCTTGATCCGGGGGCAGAGGAACACTGAAGCTTTCTTT. Translation gives CASSLIRGQRNTEAFF. The whole variable domain, remainder taken from reference TRBV7-9 and TRBJ1-1, is DTGVSQNPRHKITKRGQNVTFRCDPISEHNRLYWYRQTLGQGPEFLTYFQNEAQLEKSRLLSDRFSAERPKGSFSTLEIQRTEQGDSAMYLCASSLIRGQRNTEAFFGQGTRLTVV.

This clone occurred a few times. Relative to the germline gene, one junction end is altered; a read error may explain this. The gene calls are TRBV5-4 and TRBJ2-7; D may match TRBD1 or TRBD2 (5 bases each). CDR1 SGHNT and CDR2 YYREEE come from the germline V gene (reference sequence). This CDR3 comprises 15 residues. Here the CDR3 reads CASSQDRGAPYEQYF. The CDR3 DNA is TGCGCCAGCAGCCAAGATAGAGGGGCACCGTACGAGCAGTACTTC.

This chain uses TRBV4-3 with TRBJ1-4, with a tentative D call TRBD1 (6 bases). V was trimmed by 0 bases and J by 5 bases, leaving 16 bases between them. This CDR3 spans 17 amino acids. CDR1 is LGHNA, CDR2 YSLEER, per germline. The DNA of the CDR3 is TGCGCCAGCAGCCAAGATCACGCAGGGGCCGTCAATGAAAAACTGTTTTTT. Its translation is CASSQDHAGAVNEKLFF.

V gene TRBV7-6 combines with J gene TRBJ1-2; D is unclear. V was pared by 4 bases and J by 9 bases, with 12 bases between. This CDR3 is 12 amino acids long. Germline loops: CDR1 SGHVS, CDR2 FNYEAQ. The CDR3 DNA is TGTGCCAGCAGCTGGACTAGACAAAGCTACACCTTC. This translates into CASSWTRQSYTF.

The rearrangement uses TRBV9 and TRBJ2-5; D may be TRBD2 (5 bases). The CDR3 is made up of 15 amino acids. Germline V lookup: CDR1 SGDLS, CDR2 YYNGEE. V lost 3 bases and J 2 bases, leaving 14 bases between the germline ends. The CDR3 DNA is TGTGCCAGCAGCGAGGGAGTTGCCTTACAAGAGACCCAGTACTTC. It yields the protein CASSEGVALQETQYF.

This clone was picked up a small number of times. V and J are TRBV9 and TRBJ2-1, with a possible D match to TRBD2 (6 bases). The germline gives CDR1 SGDLS, CDR2 YYNGEE. V dropped 1 base and J dropped 9 bases, with 8 bases sitting between them. The CDR3 has 12 residues. The CDR3 coding sequence is TGTGCCAGCAGCGTAAACGGGGGTGAGCAGTTCTTC. Its protein product is CASSVNGGEQFF.

This clone was recorded a few times. This chain uses TRBV7-9 with TRBJ1-5; D gene unclear. The CDR3 is 15 amino acids. CDR1 is SEHNR, CDR2 FQNEAQ, per germline (reference sequence). The V gene lost 5 bases and the J gene lost 0 bases, with 11 bases spanning the gap. The CDR3 here is CASSPWAGSNQPQHF. The CDR3 bases are TGTGCCAGCAGCCCTTGGGCGGGTAGCAATCAGCCCCAGCATTTT.

This clone was detected a few times. The rearrangement uses TRBV5-4 and TRBJ2-7, with D perhaps being TRBD1 or TRBD2 (5 bases each). The V gene's germline CDR1 is SGHNT and CDR2 YYREEE (reference sequence). V was trimmed by 4 bases and J by 3 bases, leaving 14 bases between them. This CDR3 contains 14 residues. CDR3 coding DNA: TGTGCCAGCAGCCAAGAGTTTGGGGGCTACGAGCAGTACTTC. Translated, it gives CASSQEFGGYEQYF.

This clone occurred a few times. One base away lies a much larger clone, so this may be a sequencing read error. The chain's CDR3 is CASSLGLAGSYEQYF. The DNA of the CDR3 is TGTGCCAGCAGCTTGGGTCTAGCGGGGTCCTACGAGCAGTACTTC. V usage is TRBV5-6 and J usage is TRBJ2-7, with 9 bases that match TRBD2. Trimming removed 0 bases from V and 1 base from J; junction bases left unmatched: 2. Germline CDR1 and CDR2: SGHDT and YYEEEE. The CDR3 runs to 15 residues.

The V and J genes are TRBV5-4 and TRBJ2-6; no clear D. CDR3 length: 17 amino acids. The germline V and J ends were trimmed by 7 bases and 5 bases, with 22 bases remaining between them. Looked up from germline, CDR1 is SGHNT and CDR2 is YYREEE (reference sequence). The CDR3 coding sequence is TGTGCCAGCGAAATACCGTCCAGACAAAGTCGGGCCAACGTCCTGACTTTC. It yields the protein CASEIPSRQSRANVLTF.

This clone has a single count. The chain is built from TRBV5-1 and TRBJ2-5, with 10 bases lining up with TRBD1. V lost 3 bases to trimming and J lost 5 bases; unmatched junction nucleotides: 13. The germline gives CDR1 SGHRS, CDR2 YFSETQ. The CDR3 is 17 amino acids. The CDR3 DNA follows: TGCGCCAGCAGCTGGTGGGACAGGGGAGCGAGGAGGGAGACCCAGTACTTC. Translation gives CASSWWDRGARRETQYF.

This chain joins TRBV7-2 and TRBJ1-1; no clear D. This CDR3 has 13 residues. The V gene's germline CDR1 is SGHTA and CDR2 FQGNSA. Trimming took off 2 bases at V and 0 bases at J, with 4 bases between the two ends. The CDR3 DNA follows: TGTGCCAGCAGCTTAAGTGTGAACACTGAAGCTTTCTTT. Residues: CASSLSVNTEAFF.

The chain combines TRBV6-5 with TRBJ1-5; perhaps TRBD1 as D (5 bases). The germline V gene has CDR1 MNHEY and CDR2 SVGAGI. Deletions cut 1 base from V and 2 bases from J, with 9 bases between. The CDR3 covers 15 residues. The CDR3 bases are TGTGCCAGCAGTTACTGGCAGGGTGGCAATCAGCCCCAGCATTTT. Translating it yields CASSYWQGGNQPQHF.